This entry is about one TCR beta chain. This CDR3 contains 13 residues. The ends lost 11 bases at V and 7 bases at J; junction bases unmatched: 14. Germline-derived CDR1 and CDR2 are ENHRY and SYGVKD. The data belong to a study of blood T cell repertoires in COVID-19. Study in general: Collection of acute and convalescent COVID-19 samples took place in the United States, Italy and Spain. The analysed material was cDNA or gDNA that came from T cells, B-cell-depleted T cells, or PBMCs.

In the authors' workflow: It was from reference gene primer amplification that nucleated cell counts were estimated. Here immunoSEQ multiplex PCR was the method, and the copy in TCRdb shows in-frame clones only, minus some. That table is the source of V, J and clone size, and D and trimming were worked out from the DNA. The repertoire holds hundreds of thousands of clones, with less than 90% as singletons. The chain is built from TRBV10-3 and TRBJ2-7, with 7 bases lining up with TRBD1. This clonotype was obtained from a woman aged 80 or over with active or convalescent COVID-19. Material for sequencing was peripheral blood. The CDR3 reads CASRGQPAEEQYF. CDR3 sequence (DNA): TGTGCCTCAAGGGGACAGCCCGCCGAAGAGCAGTACTTC.